This T cell receptor beta chain was sequenced in a study of identical twins. In TCRdb, the 5' RACE reads were re-called with MiXCR into one record per CDR3 protein. The sample shows 690,000 or so distinct CDR3 sequences, under 9% of them seen only once. This CDR3 is built from 16 residues. Trimming stripped 1 base from V and 0 bases from J, with 15 bases between. From germline, CDR1 is SQVTM and CDR2 ANQGSEA. These same records also appear under a second study, on yellow fever vaccine responses in identical twins.

Sample: PBMCs. This receptor was identified in a woman aged 18 to 35 in good health. The chain has TRBV29-1 and TRBJ2-5, with D hard to call. As DNA, the CDR3 is TGCAGCGTTGAAGGTTCCCGGGTTAGGGACCAAGAGACCCAGTACTTC. Protein product: CSVEGSRVRDQETQYF.